The 12 T cell receptor beta chains below were found in one sample sequenced in a study of T-cell memory formation after mild COVID-19. TCRdb re-derived calls from the 5' RACE reads in MiXCR, one entry per CDR3 protein. This sample has a few hundred thousand distinct CDR3 sequences, with about 21% found just once. The material sequenced was PBMCs or a T cell subset sorted from them (not recorded which). The receptors were gathered from an adult woman who had mild COVID-19 (a few samples of this study predate the infection). Cell type and time point are not known.

The chain is built from TRBV12-3 or TRBV12-4 and TRBJ2-1, with TRBD1 matching 9 bases. The CDR3 extends over 12 amino acids. Trimming at V came to 10 bases and at J to 6 bases, leaving 4 bases not matched to a gene. The CDR3 protein is CATGQGLNEQFF. CDR3 DNA: TGTGCCACGGGACAGGGTCTCAATGAGCAGTTCTTC.

V gene TRBV5-4 combines with J gene TRBJ2-1; tentatively, D is TRBD1 (6 bases). This CDR3 comprises 19 residues. CDR1 and CDR2 (germline): SGHNT, YYREEE (reference sequence). V lost 1 base, J lost 3 bases, and 23 bases lay in between. This CDR3 is CASSLIAVEWDTSYNEQFF. CDR3 nucleotide sequence: TGTGCCAGCAGCTTGATCGCGGTTGAATGGGACACGAGCTACAATGAGCAGTTCTTC.

This chain joins TRBV6-5 and TRBJ1-1, with unresolved D. From germline, CDR1 is MNHEY and CDR2 SVGAGI. Between the trimmed V and J ends, which lost 3 bases and 4 bases, there was a span of 9 bases. CDR3 length: 13 amino acids. The CDR3 DNA is TGTGCCAGCAGTTATACTCCCCCCACTGAAGCTTTCTTT. It is translated as CASSYTPPTEAFF.

This chain connects TRBV5-1 to TRBJ2-7, with TRBD1 identical over 12 bases. Per the germline V gene, CDR1 is SGHRS and CDR2 is YFSETQ. The length of the CDR3 is 17 residues. J lost 3 bases, V lost 0 bases, and 7 bases had no gene match. The CDR3 loop reads CASSLEGQGALNYEQYF. The CDR3 nucleotides are TGCGCCAGCAGCTTGGAGGGACAGGGGGCCTTAAACTACGAGCAGTACTTC.

This clonotype turned up a few times. The chain is built from TRBV7-8 and TRBJ1-1; unclear D gene. The V gene's germline CDR1 is SGHVS and CDR2 FQNEAQ. V lost 5 bases and J 0 bases, leaving 10 bases between the germline ends. This CDR3 comprises 14 residues. For the CDR3, the DNA is TGTGCCAGCAGCGCCTCGGGTATGAACACTGAAGCTTTCTTT. This codes for CASSASGMNTEAFF. Supplemented by reference TRBV7-8 and TRBJ1-1, the full variable domain reads GAGVSQSPRYKVAKRGQDVALRCDPISGHVSLFWYQQALGQGPEFLTYFQNEAQLDKSGLPSDRFFAERPEGSVSTLKIQRTQQEDSAVYLCASSASGMNTEAFFGQGTRLTVV.

V is TRBV12-3 or TRBV12-4 and J is TRBJ2-3; D gene unclear. This CDR3 contains 12 residues. V lost 4 bases and J 2 bases, leaving 4 bases between the germline ends. Here the CDR3 DNA reads TGTGCCAGCAGTTCCCACACAGATACGCAGTATTTT. This gives the protein CASSSHTDTQYF.

The CDR3 loop is CASSPRPLAGGAYNEQFF. As DNA, the CDR3 is TGTGCCAGCAGCCCTAGGCCACTAGCGGGGGGCGCCTACAATGAGCAGTTCTTC. The J gene is TRBJ2-1, the V gene TRBV7-2, with 12 bases lining up with TRBD2. After removal of 5 bases from V and 2 bases from J, the junction contained 10 bases not matched to a gene. Germline lookup yields CDR1 SGHTA and CDR2 FQGNSA. This CDR3 contains 18 residues.

The rearrangement joins TRBV5-1 to TRBJ2-3; 8 bases are shared with TRBD2. Germline V lookup: CDR1 SGHRS, CDR2 YFSETQ. CDR3 length: 16 residues. V trimming: 1 base; J trimming: 0 bases; junction bases outside the gene matches: 4. The CDR3 DNA reads TGCGCCAGCAGCTTGCCAGCGGGAGTTAGCACAGATACGCAGTATTTT. Translating gives CASSLPAGVSTDTQYF.

This clonotype appeared a few times. This chain uses TRBV11-2 with TRBJ2-1, with D perhaps TRBD1 or TRBD2 (5 bases each). The germline CDR1 and CDR2 sequences are SGHAT and FQNNGV. The CDR3 covers 14 residues. V lost 5 bases and J 4 bases, leaving 12 bases between the germline ends. This CDR3 is CASSKRGTYNEQFF. For the CDR3, the DNA is TGTGCCAGCAGCAAGAGGGGCACTTACAATGAGCAGTTCTTC. Full variable domain (outside the CDR3, taken from reference TRBV11-2 and TRBJ2-1): EAGVAQSPRYKIIEKRQSVAFWCNPISGHATLYWYQQILGQGPKLLIQFQNNGVVDDSQLPKDRFSAERLKGVDSTLKIQPAKLEDSAVYLCASSKRGTYNEQFFGPGTRLTVL.

There are a few counts of this clonotype. The rearrangement uses TRBV4-1 and TRBJ2-1; 7 bases line up with TRBD2. Germline V gene data show CDR1 as MGHRA and CDR2 as YSYEKL. With V trimmed by 1 base and J by 7 bases, 10 bases remained unmatched. The CDR3 is 16 amino acids. DNA for the CDR3: TGCGCCAGCAGCCAAGGACCCCTAGCGGACAAGAATGAGCAGTTCTTC. Its translation: CASSQGPLADKNEQFF.

CDR3 DNA: TGTGCCAGCAGTATTACCGGGAGGAGGGGGACAGATACGCAGTATTTT. Protein product: CASSITGRRGTDTQYF. This chain connects TRBV12-3 or TRBV12-4 to TRBJ2-3, with a possible D match to TRBD2 (7 bases). The CDR3 has 16 residues. Trimming removed 5 bases at V and 3 bases at J, with 18 bases between.

The sample holds a few counts of this clonotype. This chain uses TRBV12-3 or TRBV12-4 with TRBJ2-1; D is possibly TRBD2 (5 bases). This CDR3 region has 19 residues. The V end lost 1 base, the J end lost 0 bases, and 19 bases lay between the germline ends. The CDR3 region is CASSLGIWASMSSYNEQFF. CDR3 bases: TGTGCCAGCAGTTTAGGTATATGGGCTAGCATGAGCTCCTACAATGAGCAGTTCTTC.